The 22 T cell receptor beta chains listed next were all sequenced from one sample in a study of shared clonotypes between healthy human individuals. Naive CD8 cells were CD45RO-negative, positively selected for CCR7, excluding terminally differentiated effector memory CD45RA+ cells. Using immunoSEQ multiplex PCR, the repertoire was profiled, and TCRdb retains in-frame clones only, with some absent. The data show under 1 million clones, just over 95% seen once. The sequenced sample consisted of naive CD8+ T cells sorted from blood. The receptor set was obtained from a man aged 30 to 39 in good health.

The V call is TRBV7-9, the J call TRBJ2-3; D gene uncertain. In germline, CDR1 is SEHNR, CDR2 FQNEAQ (reference sequence). This CDR3 comprises 15 residues. The V gene lost 1 base and the J gene lost 0 bases, with 8 bases spanning the gap. CDR3 DNA sequence: TGTGCCAGCAGCTTAGGTGGCAGAAGCACAGATACGCAGTATTTT. Translated: CASSLGGRSTDTQYF. Supplemented by reference TRBV7-9 and TRBJ2-3, the full variable domain reads DTGVSQNPRHKITKRGQNVTFRCDPISEHNRLYWYRQTLGQGPEFLTYFQNEAQLEKSRLLSDRFSAERPKGSFSTLEIQRTEQGDSAMYLCASSLGGRSTDTQYFGPGTRLTVL.

This clone was seen just once. This chain links TRBV29-1 with TRBJ2-7, with TRBD1 matching 11 bases. Per germline, CDR1 SQVTM and CDR2 ANQGSEA. J was trimmed by 4 bases and V by 6 bases; bases with no gene match: 8. The CDR3 is made up of 14 amino acids. CDR3 coding DNA: TGCAGCGTGGACACCGGGACAGGGGGATACGAGCAGTACTTC. Its translation is CSVDTGTGGYEQYF.

V gene TRBV6-1 combines with J gene TRBJ1-5; no clear D gene. CDR1 is MNHNS and CDR2 is SASEGT in the germline V gene. This CDR3 spans 14 amino acids. Trimming shortened V by 9 bases and J by 1 base, and 13 bases separated the two germline ends. CDR3 coding DNA: TGTGCCAGTTGCCCCCCAAGGAGCAATCAGCCCCAGCATTTT. It specifies CASCPPRSNQPQHF.

The V gene is TRBV5-1, the J gene TRBJ2-7; tentatively, D is TRBD2 (5 bases). Germline CDR1 SGHRS, CDR2 YFSETQ. The CDR3 is 14 residues long. Deletions cut 4 bases from V and 6 bases from J, with 17 bases between. The CDR3 DNA reads TGCGCCAGCAGCAATCTAGCAGCAGTCTCCGAGCAGTACTTC. It specifies CASSNLAAVSEQYF. Complete variable domain (other parts from reference TRBV5-1 and TRBJ2-7): KAGVTQTPRYLIKTRGQQVTLSCSPISGHRSVSWYQQTPGQGLQFLFEYFSETQRNKGNFPGRFSGRQFSNSRSEMNVSTLELGDSALYLCASSNLAAVSEQYFGPGTRLTVT.

This rearrangement joins TRBV6-1 to TRBJ2-7, with D unresolved. Trimming took off 2 bases at V and 3 bases at J, with 8 bases between the two ends. Germline V gene sequence: CDR1 MNHNS, CDR2 SASEGT. The CDR3 has 13 residues. This CDR3 reads CASSEPLSYEQYF. The CDR3 DNA reads as TGTGCCAGCAGTGAACCCCTTAGCTACGAGCAGTACTTC.

This sequence joins TRBV9 and TRBJ2-1; 7 positions agree with TRBD2. Germline CDR1 is SGDLS and CDR2 is YYNGEE. V dropped 4 bases and J dropped 8; count of bases not matched to a gene: 12. The CDR3 has 15 residues. CDR3 sequence reads: CASSPLAARADEQFF. The DNA of the CDR3 is TGTGCCAGCAGCCCGCTAGCGGCACGTGCAGATGAGCAGTTCTTC.

This clone was recorded once. The chain employs TRBV14 and TRBJ2-3; D perhaps matches TRBD2 (5 bases). The CDR3 contains 15 residues. CDR1 SGHDN and CDR2 FVKESK come from the germline V gene. Deletions cut 3 bases from V and 0 bases from J, with 10 bases between. CDR3: CASSHGVSSTDTQYF. In nucleotides, the CDR3 is TGTGCCAGCAGCCACGGGGTCTCTAGCACAGATACGCAGTATTTT.

In regard to this clone: The junction differs from germline at one of its ends, possibly a read error. The genes are TRBV7-9 and TRBJ1-1, with D unclear. The CDR3 has 15 amino acids. Germline assignment: CDR1 SEHNR and CDR2 FQNEAQ (reference sequence). The CDR3 protein is CASSFSLGLKTEAFF. The CDR3 region has the DNA TGTGCCAGCAGCTTCTCCTTGGGGTTGAAGACTGAAGCTTTCTTT.

The rearrangement links TRBV5-6 to TRBJ2-7; TRBD1 matches at 8 bases. CDR1 is SGHDT, CDR2 YYEEEE, per germline. With 4 bases clipped from V and 4 bases from J, the junction kept 10 bases outside the gene matches. The CDR3 consists of 15 residues. CDR3 amino acids: CASSPWFGTGYEQYF. For the CDR3, the DNA is TGTGCCAGCAGCCCATGGTTTGGGACAGGTTACGAGCAGTACTTC.

This clone was seen once. The chain employs TRBV27 and TRBJ2-1, with 13 bases lining up with TRBD2. V shed 7 bases and J 7 bases; nucleotides not matched to a gene: 7. The CDR3 is 15 amino acids. Germline V gene lookup returns CDR1 MNHEY and CDR2 SMNVEV (reference sequence). CDR3 sequence (DNA): TGTGCCAGCACCCACGGGACTAGCGGGACGAATGAGCAGTTCTTC. Its translation is CASTHGTSGTNEQFF.

The CDR3 DNA is TGTGCCAGCAGCTTAAGACCATACGAGCAGTACTTC. This translates into CASSLRPYEQYF. V gene TRBV11-2 combines with J gene TRBJ2-7; D is uncertain. The V end lost 2 bases, the J end lost 4 bases, and 6 bases lay between the germline ends. Germline V gives CDR1 SGHAT, CDR2 FQNNGV. This CDR3 region has 12 residues.

This clone was seen a few times. This chain links TRBV18 with TRBJ1-2; D is uncertain. There are 15 residues in the CDR3. Germline V gene data show CDR1 as KGHSH and CDR2 as LQKENI. The germline V and J ends were trimmed by 0 bases and 7 bases, with 15 bases remaining between them. The chain's CDR3 is CASSPPDTHVVGYTF. CDR3 nucleotides: TGTGCCAGCTCACCACCAGACACCCATGTGGTTGGCTACACCTTC.

The rearrangement uses TRBV4-1 and TRBJ1-3; unclear D gene. Germline V CDR1 and CDR2: MGHRA, YSYEKL. The CDR3 has 14 amino acids. V was clipped by 0 bases and J by 3 bases, with 6 bases between them. This chain's CDR3 is CASSQEEGGNTIYF. Written as DNA, the CDR3 is TGCGCCAGCAGCCAAGAAGAAGGTGGAAACACCATATATTTT.

The rearrangement uses TRBV6-1 and TRBJ2-1, with D tentatively TRBD2 (7 bases). The germline V gene encodes CDR1 MNHNS and CDR2 SASEGT. The CDR3 is made up of 15 amino acids. V lost 11 bases and J lost 5, with 22 bases in between. This chain's CDR3 is CAGRDGGGAHNEQFF. The DNA of the CDR3 is TGTGCCGGAAGGGATGGAGGGGGGGCCCACAATGAGCAGTTCTTC.

The chain is built from TRBV5-8 and TRBJ1-5; D ambiguous. Germline lookup yields CDR1 SGHTS and CDR2 YDEGEE. The V gene lost 5 bases and the J gene lost 2 bases, with 14 bases spanning the gap. The CDR3 totals 15 residues. The CDR3 region has the DNA TGTGCCAGCAGTTTCGTGGTGGTGGGCAATCAGCCCCAGCATTTT. It codes for CASSFVVVGNQPQHF.

This rearrangement joins TRBV13 to TRBJ2-3; 8 bases agree with TRBD2. The CDR3 contains 14 residues. Trimming at V came to 4 bases and at J to 1 base, leaving 1 base not matched to a gene. Germline CDR1 and CDR2: PRHDT and FYEKMQ (reference sequence). CDR3 DNA sequence: TGTGCCAGCAGCTCGCGGGGGGGCACAGATACGCAGTATTTT. This sequence encodes CASSSRGGTDTQYF. Full variable domain (outside the CDR3, taken from reference TRBV13 and TRBJ2-3): AAGVIQSPRHLIKEKRETATLKCYPIPRHDTVYWYQQGPGQDPQFLISFYEKMQSDKGSIPDRFSAQQFSDYHSELNMSSLELGDSALYFCASSSRGGTDTQYFGPGTRLTVL.

This clone appeared a single time. This chain links TRBV6-5 with TRBJ2-7; D is possibly TRBD1 or TRBD2 (6 bases each). The CDR3 sequence is 13 residues long. Germline CDR1 MNHEY, CDR2 SVGAGI. V shed 5 bases and J shed 2 bases, with 10 bases lying between them. This chain's CDR3 is CASSRGPAYEQYF. CDR3 bases: TGTGCCAGCAGTCGGGGGCCAGCCTACGAGCAGTACTTC.

This clone has a single count. The rearrangement joins TRBV9 to TRBJ2-6; D gene uncertain. Germline CDR1 SGDLS, CDR2 YYNGEE. V lost 3 bases and J lost 4, with 8 bases in between. The CDR3 is 14 amino acids. The chain's CDR3 is CASSDRPGANVLTF. The CDR3, as DNA: TGTGCCAGCAGCGATCGCCCGGGGGCCAACGTCCTGACTTTC.

The rearrangement links TRBV19 to TRBJ2-1; 9 nucleotides match TRBD1. Per germline, CDR1 LNHDA and CDR2 SQIVND (reference sequence). This CDR3 has 14 amino acids. After removal of 4 bases from V and 4 bases from J, the junction contained 2 bases not matched to a gene. CDR3 sequence reads: CASSTGQGYNEQFF. CDR3 in DNA: TGTGCCAGTAGTACCGGACAGGGGTACAATGAGCAGTTCTTC.

The chain joins TRBV9 to TRBJ2-7; either TRBD1 or TRBD2 may supply D (5 bases each). V lost 1 base and J 5 bases, leaving 16 bases between the germline ends. The germline V gene encodes CDR1 SGDLS and CDR2 YYNGEE. The CDR3 runs to 15 residues. CDR3 in DNA: TGTGCCAGCAGCGTACGTAGGGACCCCGACGACGAGCAGTACTTC. Protein: CASSVRRDPDDEQYF.

This chain joins TRBV29-1 and TRBJ1-1, with D tentatively TRBD1 (6 bases). The CDR3 is 14 amino acids. V was trimmed by 8 bases and J by 0 bases, leaving 16 bases between them. The V gene's germline CDR1 is SQVTM and CDR2 ANQGSEA. CDR3 DNA sequence: TGCAGCTGTTCAGGGGTGCATATGAACACTGAAGCTTTCTTT. It yields the protein CSCSGVHMNTEAFF.

The rearrangement uses TRBV14 and TRBJ2-7, with 10 bases matching TRBD2. V shed 3 bases and J 5 bases; nucleotides not matched to a gene: 10. CDR3 length equals 16 residues. Germline V gene sequence: CDR1 SGHDN, CDR2 FVKESK. The CDR3 region is CASSHGGGLAENEQYF. CDR3 nucleotides: TGTGCCAGCAGCCACGGGGGAGGACTAGCGGAAAACGAGCAGTACTTC.